This entry describes one TCR beta chain. No antigen is known for it. The sample comes from a study of T cell clonotyping in hematopoietic cell transplantation. The protocol was immunoSEQ multiplex PCR, while the TCRdb copy is restricted to in-frame clones and leaves out a portion. The table shows 6,000 to 7,500 clones, with around 96% occurring only once. The germline CDR1 and CDR2 sequences are SGHDT and YYEEEE. With 1 base removed from V and 5 bases from J, the gap between germline ends came to 12 bases. The CDR3 totals 15 residues. Broader study findings: Graft donor and pretransplant recipient Inverse Simpson Index values predicted broader posttransplant TCR diversity. CD4 and CD8 repertoire contributions could not be separated without sorting.

This clonotype was sampled from a male patient between 40 and 49 years old who had an allogeneic stem cell transplant from a related donor, so the T cells may come from the graft donor. Some clones in this sample may be carry-over from other donors' samples. The rearrangement joins TRBV5-6 to TRBJ2-2; TRBD1 might be the D (6 bases). The sequenced sample was PBMCs, obtained 30 days after allogeneic stem cell transplant. CDR3 sequence reads: CASSLFRGSTGELFF. The CDR3 coding sequence is TGTGCCAGCAGCTTGTTTAGGGGGTCTACCGGGGAGCTGTTTTTT.